This entry lists 9 T cell receptor beta chains sequenced from one sample in a study of cytomegalovirus exposure and HLA in healthy donors. PCR used 60 Vbeta primers and 13 Jbeta primers. Clones were sequenced by immunoSEQ multiplex PCR, and TCRdb holds only the in-frame ones, with some missing. The table shows around 130,000 clones, with over 60% occurring only once. The sequencing input was PBMCs. These TCRs come from a man between 18 and 35 years old in good health and CMV-seronegative.

The J gene is TRBJ2-3, the V gene TRBV5-1; 11 bases agree with TRBD2. Trimming removed 4 bases from V and 2 bases from J; junction bases left unmatched: 12. The CDR3 is made up of 18 amino acids. Per germline, CDR1 SGHRS and CDR2 YFSETQ. DNA of the CDR3: TGCGCCAGCAGCGCGGAAGGACTAGCGGGCCTCTACACAGATACGCAGTATTTT. Protein product: CASSAEGLAGLYTDTQYF.

The CDR3 DNA reads TGTGCCAGCAGTTACTCTAGCGGGAGCGCCTACGAGCAGTACTTC. As protein: CASSYSSGSAYEQYF. The rearrangement joins TRBV6-5 to TRBJ2-7, with 9 positions matching TRBD2. V lost 0 bases, J lost 2 bases, and 2 bases stayed unmatched. The length of the CDR3 is 15 residues. Per germline, CDR1 MNHEY and CDR2 SVGAGI.

The chain carries TRBV27 and TRBJ2-7; TRBD2 is a possible D gene (6 bases). The CDR3 consists of 13 residues. The V gene's germline CDR1 is MNHEY and CDR2 SMNVEV (reference sequence). The germline V and J ends were trimmed by 8 bases and 0 bases, with 11 bases remaining between them. The CDR3 bases are TGTGCCAGCGGGGGACTCCTCTCCTACGAGCAGTACTTC. Encoded protein: CASGGLLSYEQYF.

This rearrangement joins TRBV4-2 to TRBJ1-6, with D maybe TRBD1 (5 bases). V was clipped by 1 base and J by 6 bases, with 7 bases between them. The CDR3 is made up of 14 amino acids. Germline CDR1 LGHNA, CDR2 YNFKEQ. CDR3 coding DNA: TGTGCCAGCAGCCAAGTCGACAGTAATTCACCCCTCCACTTT. It yields the protein CASSQVDSNSPLHF.

The V call is TRBV2, the J call TRBJ2-3; D gene unclear. V was pared by 0 bases and J by 1 base, with 14 bases between. The CDR3 consists of 17 residues. CDR1 is SNHLY, CDR2 FYNNEI, per germline. CDR3 DNA: TGTGCCAGCAGTGAAGCGCGCAGTAGCATCCGCACAGATACGCAGTATTTT. It translates to CASSEARSSIRTDTQYF.

The genes are TRBV6-5 and TRBJ1-5; TRBD1 matches 7 bases. CDR3 length: 14 amino acids. The V gene's germline CDR1 is MNHEY and CDR2 SVGAGI. With 8 bases clipped from V and 0 bases from J, the junction kept 4 bases outside the gene matches. DNA of the CDR3: TGTGCCAGCCGACAGGGATATAGCAATCAGCCCCAGCATTTT. Its translation: CASRQGYSNQPQHF.

This CDR3 is CASSLVRGHGTQYF. The CDR3 coding sequence is TGTGCCAGCAGCTTAGTCAGGGGGCACGGGACCCAGTACTTC. The chain carries TRBV5-4 and TRBJ2-5; 8 nucleotides line up with TRBD1. After removal of 2 bases from V and 7 bases from J, the junction contained 7 bases not matched to a gene. CDR3 length: 14 residues. Germline lookup yields CDR1 SGHNT and CDR2 YYREEE (reference sequence). The full variable domain, completed using reference TRBV5-4 and TRBJ2-5, is ETGVTQSPTHLIKTRGQQVTLRCSSQSGHNTVSWYQQALGQGPQFIFQYYREEENGRGNFPPRFSGLQFPNYSSELNVNALELDDSALYLCASSLVRGHGTQYFGPGTRLLVL.

This clone was counted a few times. V is TRBV5-1 and J is TRBJ2-7; TRBD1 might be the D (5 bases). The V and J ends lost 3 bases and 6 bases respectively, with 13 bases between them. In germline, CDR1 is SGHRS, CDR2 YFSETQ. This CDR3 region has 13 residues. The CDR3 sequence is CASSSIGQGEQYV. CDR3 bases: TGCGCCAGCAGCTCCATCGGGCAGGGCGAGCAGTACGTC.

V is TRBV10-3 and J is TRBJ2-2; no clear D. Germline V gene lookup returns CDR1 ENHRY and CDR2 SYGVKD. V lost 0 bases and J lost 4, with 6 bases in between. This CDR3 is built from 14 residues. CDR3 in DNA: TGTGCCATCAGTGAGTCCCCGGGCACCGGGGAGCTGTTTTTT. It codes for CAISESPGTGELFF.